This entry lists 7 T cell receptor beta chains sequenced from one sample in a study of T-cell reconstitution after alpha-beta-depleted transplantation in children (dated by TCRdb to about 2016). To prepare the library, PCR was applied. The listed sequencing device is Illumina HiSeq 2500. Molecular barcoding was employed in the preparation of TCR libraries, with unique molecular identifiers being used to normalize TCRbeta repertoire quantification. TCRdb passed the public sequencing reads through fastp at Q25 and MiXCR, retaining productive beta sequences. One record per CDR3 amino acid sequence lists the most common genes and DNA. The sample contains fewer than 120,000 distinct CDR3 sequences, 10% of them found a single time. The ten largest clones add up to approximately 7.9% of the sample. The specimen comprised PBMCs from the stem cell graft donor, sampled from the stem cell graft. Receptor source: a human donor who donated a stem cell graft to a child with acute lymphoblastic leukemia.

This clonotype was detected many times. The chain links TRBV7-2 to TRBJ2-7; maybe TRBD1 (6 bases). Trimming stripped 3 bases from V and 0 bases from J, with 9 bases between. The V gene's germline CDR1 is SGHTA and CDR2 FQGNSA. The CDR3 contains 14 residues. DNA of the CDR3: TGTGCCAGCAGCTTTGCAGGGGACTCCTACGAGCAGTACTTC. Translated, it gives CASSFAGDSYEQYF.

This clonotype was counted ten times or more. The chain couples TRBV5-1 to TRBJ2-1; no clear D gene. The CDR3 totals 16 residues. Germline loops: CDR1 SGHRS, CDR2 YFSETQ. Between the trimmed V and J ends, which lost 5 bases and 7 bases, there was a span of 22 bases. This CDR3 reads CASRTSMATPWNEQFF. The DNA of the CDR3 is TGCGCCAGCAGGACCTCGATGGCAACCCCCTGGAATGAGCAGTTCTTC.

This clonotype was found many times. CDR3 nucleotide sequence: TGCAGCGTCCTCAGTTCCCGGGGTGGCCCCCTCCACTTT. Amino acids: CSVLSSRGGPLHF. The chain carries TRBV29-1 and TRBJ1-6; D call uncertain. The germline V gene encodes CDR1 SQVTM and CDR2 ANQGSEA. Trimming took 6 bases from V and 13 from J, leaving 19 bases between them. The CDR3 length is 13 residues.

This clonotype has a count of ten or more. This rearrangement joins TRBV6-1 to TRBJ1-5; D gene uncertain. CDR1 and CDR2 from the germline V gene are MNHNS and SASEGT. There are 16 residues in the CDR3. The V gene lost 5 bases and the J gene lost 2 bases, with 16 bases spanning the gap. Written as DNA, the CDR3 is TGTGCCAGCAGTCCCGGACCCAACTTGGGCAATCAGCCCCAGCATTTT. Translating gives CASSPGPNLGNQPQHF.

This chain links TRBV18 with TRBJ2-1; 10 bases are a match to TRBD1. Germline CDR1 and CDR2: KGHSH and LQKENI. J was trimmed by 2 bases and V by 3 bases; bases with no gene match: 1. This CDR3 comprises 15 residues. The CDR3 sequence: CASSPGQGAYNEQFF. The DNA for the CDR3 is TGTGCCAGCTCACCTGGACAGGGGGCCTACAATGAGCAGTTCTTC.

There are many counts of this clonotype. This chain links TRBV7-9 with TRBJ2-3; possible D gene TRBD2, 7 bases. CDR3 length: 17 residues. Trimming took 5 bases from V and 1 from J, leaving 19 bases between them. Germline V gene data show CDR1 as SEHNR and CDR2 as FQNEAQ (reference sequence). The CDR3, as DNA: TGTGCCAGCAGCAGTAGCTTGGGGGGGCGCGGCACAGATACGCAGTATTTT. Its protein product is CASSSSLGGRGTDTQYF.

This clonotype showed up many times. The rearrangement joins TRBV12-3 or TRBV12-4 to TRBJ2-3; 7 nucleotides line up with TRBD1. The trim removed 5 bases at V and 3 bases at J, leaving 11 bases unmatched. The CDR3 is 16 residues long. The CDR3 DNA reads TGTGCCAGCAGTCCCCAGCCCGGGACAGAAACAGATACGCAGTATTTT. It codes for CASSPQPGTETDTQYF.